The clone carrying this TCR beta chain was counted between two and nine times. Its specificity is not known. V was pared by 4 bases and J by 3 bases, with 9 bases between. Germline V gene lookup returns CDR1 SQVTM and CDR2 ANQGSEA. CDR3 length equals 12 residues. Clones were read by immunoSEQ multiplex PCR, and TCRdb kept only the in-frame ones, dropping some. The sample has about 66,000 clones, roughly 92% seen once. These data are taken from a study of Tregs in tolerant kidney transplant recipients. General study results and limits: For some patients, primers changed over time, blocking nucleotide-level comparison. Donor-specific Treg expansion exceeded global Treg expansion in tolerant patients, suggesting antigen drive.

Unstimulated regulatory T cells (CD4+CD25+CD127-), CD4+CD25- non-regulatory cells, CD4 and CD8 cells were FACS-sorted from thawed PBMCs. This chain links TRBV29-1 with TRBJ1-1; D may be TRBD1 (5 bases). The receptor was derived from a human donor who received a combined kidney and bone marrow transplant. This material consisted of CD8+ T cells from blood, taken before the transplant. CDR3 in amino acids: CSVGLGDTEAFF. For the CDR3, the DNA is TGCAGCGTTGGGTTAGGGGACACTGAAGCTTTCTTT.